This TCR beta chain derives from a study of blood T cells in healthy people across ages. A J-beta primer mix and a sample-barcoded 5' primer were used in a second PCR of about 7 to 12 cycles. A template-switch adaptor with 12 random nucleotides tagged each cDNA molecule. TCRdb called the 5' RACE reads again in MiXCR, with one record for every CDR3 protein. The sample records 720,000 or so distinct CDR3 sequences, around 38% being singletons. This TCR derives from an older man in good health. The source material was blood.

The CDR3, as DNA: TGTGCCAGCAGCTTCCTGCCAGGGGGTCCTAGGGAAAAACTGTTTTTT. It translates to CASSFLPGGPREKLFF. V usage is TRBV7-2 and J usage is TRBJ1-4, with TRBD1 identical over 7 bases. This CDR3 region has 16 residues. CDR1 is SGHTA and CDR2 is FQGNSA in the germline V gene. Trimming cost V 3 bases and J 8 bases; bases outside gene matches: 12. The variable domain in full, completed from reference TRBV7-2 and TRBJ1-4, reads GAGVSQSPSNKVTEKGKDVELRCDPISGHTALYWYRQSLGQGLEFLIYFQGNSAPDKSGLPSDRFSAERTGGSVSTLTIQRTQQEDSAVYLCASSFLPGGPREKLFFGSGTQLSVL.